This is a list of T cell receptor beta chains from one sample in a study of shared clonotypes between healthy human individuals. TCRdb keeps only in-frame clones here, not all; method: immunoSEQ multiplex PCR. The sample consists of around 1.1 million clones, approximately 75% of them appearing once. The sample was memory CD4+ T cells from PBMCs. All receptors come from a man aged 18-30 years in good health. Some clones in this sample may be carry-over from other donors' samples. Both conserved end residues are part of each CDR3. Each record gives: D gene, J gene, clone size, V gene, CDR3 DNA, CDR3 protein. The D gene is left open where the match is weak. Size tells how often a clone was seen (once, few, many) or the class of an expanded clone, and some rows leave it out.

D gene: .
J gene: TRBJ2-1
clone size: .
V gene: TRBV28
CDR3 DNA: TGTGCCAGCAGTATAACTAGCTTTCTGAATGAGCAGTTCTTC
CDR3 protein: CASSITSFLNEQFF

D gene: .
J gene: TRBJ2-7
clone size: .
V gene: TRBV25-1
CDR3 DNA: TGTGCCAGCAGAAATACAGGGACCTCCTACGAGCAGTACTTC
CDR3 protein: CASRNTGTSYEQYF

D gene: .
J gene: TRBJ1-3
clone size: .
V gene: TRBV19
CDR3 DNA: TGTGCCAGTAGTCTCGTCCGCCGCCGGGACACCATATATTTT
CDR3 protein: CASSLVRRRDTIYF

D gene: TRBD1
J gene: TRBJ2-1
clone size: .
V gene: TRBV5-4
CDR3 DNA: TGTGCCAGCAGGACCGGGACAGATGAATACAATGAGCAGTTCTTC
CDR3 protein: CASRTGTDEYNEQFF

D gene: .
J gene: TRBJ1-2
clone size: few
V gene: TRBV5-4
CDR3 DNA: TGTGCCAGCAGCTCCGGTGGGGGCAGGGCTAACTATGGCTACACCTTC
CDR3 protein: CASSSGGGRANYGYTF

D gene: TRBD2
J gene: TRBJ2-1
clone size: .
V gene: TRBV7-2
CDR3 DNA: TGTGCCAGCAGCCGACCCCGGCTAGCGGAAGTCAATGAGCAGTTCTTC
CDR3 protein: CASSRPRLAEVNEQFF

D gene: TRBD2
J gene: TRBJ2-5
clone size: once
V gene: TRBV6-1
CDR3 DNA: TGTGCCAGCAGTATAGCGGGAGGGCCGGAAGAGACCCAGTACTTC
CDR3 protein: CASSIAGGPEETQYF

D gene: .
J gene: TRBJ2-1
clone size: .
V gene: TRBV7-2
CDR3 DNA: TGTGCCAGCAGCTTAGATAGGGGCTTCTCTGAGCAGTTCTTC
CDR3 protein: CASSLDRGFSEQFF

D gene: TRBD1
J gene: TRBJ2-4
clone size: few
V gene: TRBV30
CDR3 DNA: TGTGCCTGGACGCAACAGGGGGGTGCCAAAAACATTCAGTACTTC
CDR3 protein: CAWTQQGGAKNIQYF

D gene: .
J gene: TRBJ2-1
clone size: .
V gene: TRBV10-3
CDR3 DNA: TGTGCCATCAGTGGGCCGGGGAGGAATGAGCAGTTCTTC
CDR3 protein: CAISGPGRNEQFF

D gene: .
J gene: TRBJ1-5
clone size: .
V gene: TRBV28
CDR3 DNA: TGTGCCAGCAGTTTGCCGGCTTTCAATCAGCCCCAGCATTTT
CDR3 protein: CASSLPAFNQPQHF

D gene: .
J gene: TRBJ1-1
clone size: .
V gene: TRBV7-3
CDR3 DNA: TGTGCCAGCAGCCAAAGCGGGGAATCGGGTACTGAAGCTTTCTTT
CDR3 protein: CASSQSGESGTEAFF

D gene: .
J gene: TRBJ1-1
clone size: .
V gene: TRBV11-2
CDR3 DNA: TGTGCCAGCAGCCAGCTGCGGGAGGTGAGGACTGAAGCTTTCTTT
CDR3 protein: CASSQLREVRTEAFF

D gene: .
J gene: TRBJ2-1
clone size: .
V gene: TRBV11-2
CDR3 DNA: TGTGCCAGCAGCTTAATAGCGACGTACAATGAGCAGTTCTTC
CDR3 protein: CASSLIATYNEQFF

D gene: TRBD1
J gene: TRBJ1-5
clone size: .
V gene: TRBV5-4
CDR3 DNA: TGTGCCAGCAGCTTCAGGGGGCAAGGGGGCAATCAGCCCCAGCATTTT
CDR3 protein: CASSFRGQGGNQPQHF

D gene: .
J gene: TRBJ1-5
clone size: .
V gene: TRBV19
CDR3 DNA: TGTGCCAGTAGTATAGTTTTTCAGGGACAGCCCCAGCATTTT
CDR3 protein: CASSIVFQGQPQHF

D gene: .
J gene: TRBJ2-1
clone size: few
V gene: TRBV28
CDR3 DNA: TGTGCCAGCAGTCCCCGAGATGAGCAGTTCTTC
CDR3 protein: CASSPRDEQFF

D gene: .
J gene: TRBJ1-3
clone size: .
V gene: TRBV9
CDR3 DNA: TGTGCCAGCAGCCTCACCAGGGGCGGGAGGAACACCATATATTTT
CDR3 protein: CASSLTRGGRNTIYF

D gene: TRBD1
J gene: TRBJ1-5
clone size: .
V gene: TRBV28
CDR3 DNA: TGTGCCAGCAGTCCACAGGGGGCGAAAAAGCCCCAGCATTTT
CDR3 protein: CASSPQGAKKPQHF

D gene: .
J gene: TRBJ1-1
clone size: .
V gene: TRBV6-1
CDR3 DNA: TGTGCCACCTCGGCGAGGATGAACACTGAAGCTTTCTTT
CDR3 protein: CATSARMNTEAFF

D gene: .
J gene: TRBJ2-7
clone size: .
V gene: TRBV29-1
CDR3 DNA: TGCAGCGTTGCTTCTCAAGGGGGGAGCTACTACGAGCAGTACTTC
CDR3 protein: CSVASQGGSYYEQYF

D gene: .
J gene: TRBJ2-1
clone size: .
V gene: TRBV28
CDR3 DNA: TGTGCCAGCAGTTCCCCGGGACTCCTAAACCACAATGAGCAGTTCTTC
CDR3 protein: CASSSPGLLNHNEQFF

D gene: TRBD2
J gene: TRBJ2-7
clone size: .
V gene: TRBV28
CDR3 DNA: TGTGCCAGCAGTATGCCGGGACTAGTGAGGGAGCAGTACTTC
CDR3 protein: CASSMPGLVREQYF

D gene: .
J gene: TRBJ2-1
clone size: .
V gene: TRBV9
CDR3 DNA: TGTGCCAGCAGCCTTAGCAGTAACGAGCAGTTCTTC
CDR3 protein: CASSLSSNEQFF

D gene: TRBD1
J gene: TRBJ1-5
clone size: few
V gene: TRBV18
CDR3 DNA: TGTGCCAGCTCACCACCTGGACAGGGAGGACAGCCCCAGCATTTT
CDR3 protein: CASSPPGQGGQPQHF

D gene: .
J gene: TRBJ2-1
clone size: .
V gene: TRBV12-5
CDR3 DNA: TGTGCTAGTGGACCGAGAGTCGCAGCCGACTCCTACAATGAGCAGTTCTTC
CDR3 protein: CASGPRVAADSYNEQFF

D gene: .
J gene: TRBJ1-1
clone size: few
V gene: TRBV27
CDR3 DNA: TGTGCCAGCAGTTCGTACACTGAAGCTTTCTTT
CDR3 protein: CASSSYTEAFF

D gene: TRBD2
J gene: TRBJ2-2
clone size: .
V gene: TRBV19
CDR3 DNA: TGTGCTACGAAGGGCGGGAGGGGAGCCGGGGAGCTGTTTTTT
CDR3 protein: CATKGGRGAGELFF

D gene: .
J gene: TRBJ2-3
clone size: once
V gene: TRBV6-1
CDR3 DNA: TGTGCCAGCACGTACGGCTCAGATACGCAGTATTTT
CDR3 protein: CASTYGSDTQYF

D gene: .
J gene: TRBJ1-2
clone size: once
V gene: TRBV10-3
CDR3 DNA: TGTGCCATCAGTGGTGGGGGAATCGGAAGCTACACCTTC
CDR3 protein: CAISGGGIGSYTF

D gene: .
J gene: TRBJ2-1
clone size: .
V gene: TRBV10-2
CDR3 DNA: TGCGCCAGCAGTGTCTTCTCCACGGGAGAGGGAGGTGAGCAGTTCTTC
CDR3 protein: CASSVFSTGEGGEQFF

D gene: .
J gene: TRBJ1-2
clone size: .
V gene: TRBV28
CDR3 DNA: TGTGCCAGCAGGTCAGGCTCCAACTATGGCTACACCTTC
CDR3 protein: CASRSGSNYGYTF

D gene: .
J gene: TRBJ2-7
clone size: many
V gene: TRBV6-1
CDR3 DNA: TGTGCCAGCAGTGATCGTTCTGGGGTAATCGAGCAGTACTTC
CDR3 protein: CASSDRSGVIEQYF

D gene: .
J gene: TRBJ2-1
clone size: once
V gene: TRBV7-9
CDR3 DNA: TGTGCCAGCAGCTTGGGTCTAGCCCGGGATGAGCAGTTCTTC
CDR3 protein: CASSLGLARDEQFF

D gene: TRBD1
J gene: TRBJ1-5
clone size: .
V gene: TRBV7-8
CDR3 DNA: TGTGCCAGCAGCTCCACCGGGACAGGGGATAGCAATCAGCCCCAGCATTTT
CDR3 protein: CASSSTGTGDSNQPQHF

D gene: .
J gene: TRBJ1-1
clone size: .
V gene: TRBV5-1
CDR3 DNA: TGCGCCAGCAGCTTAGAGTCCGCGTTGGGAGAAGCTTTCTTT
CDR3 protein: CASSLESALGEAFF

D gene: .
J gene: TRBJ1-2
clone size: .
V gene: TRBV19
CDR3 DNA: TGTGCCAGTAGTAAGCGGACTGTTCACTCCGGCTACACCTTC
CDR3 protein: CASSKRTVHSGYTF

D gene: TRBD1
J gene: TRBJ2-7
clone size: once
V gene: TRBV18
CDR3 DNA: TGTGCCAGCTCAACAGCAGGGGGCGAGCAGTACTTC
CDR3 protein: CASSTAGGEQYF

D gene: TRBD2
J gene: TRBJ2-3
clone size: few
V gene: TRBV11-2
CDR3 DNA: TGTGCCAGCAGCTACGCGCTAGCGGCGAACACAGATACGCAGTATTTT
CDR3 protein: CASSYALAANTDTQYF

D gene: .
J gene: TRBJ1-1
clone size: few
V gene: TRBV15
CDR3 DNA: TGTGCCACCAGCAGAGTCTCCGCCACTGAAGCTTTCTTT
CDR3 protein: CATSRVSATEAFF

D gene: .
J gene: TRBJ2-3
clone size: .
V gene: TRBV5-8
CDR3 DNA: TGTGCCAGCAGCCGGGCTCGGTTGGACACAGATACGCAGTATTTT
CDR3 protein: CASSRARLDTDTQYF

D gene: TRBD2
J gene: TRBJ2-1
clone size: .
V gene: TRBV29-1
CDR3 DNA: TGCAGCGTTGGACCGCGGGAGAGGACCTACAATGAGCAGTTCTTC
CDR3 protein: CSVGPRERTYNEQFF